This T cell receptor (beta chain) was recovered during a study of CD8 T cells in Susac syndrome. It was with random hexamers that about 0.45 to 1 ug RNA was reverse transcribed. MiXCR was run by TCRdb on the immunoSEQ multiplex PCR reads, yielding one entry per CDR3 protein. The sample consists of 250,000 or so distinct CDR3 sequences, just over 90% of them appearing once. This CDR3 contains 15 residues. The germline gives CDR1 MNHNS, CDR2 SASEGT. After removal of 6 bases from V and 8 bases from J, the junction contained 12 bases not matched to a gene. Peripheral blood CD8+ and CD4+ T cells were profiled by TCR beta sequencing.

The sequence came from a human donor with multiple sclerosis. Material: CD4+ T cells from PBMCs. This sequence joins TRBV6-1 and TRBJ2-1; 8 bases align to TRBD2. The CDR3 region has the DNA TGTGCCAGCAGCTATCTCGGGACTAGGGACTATGAGCAGTTCTTC. This sequence encodes CASSYLGTRDYEQFF.